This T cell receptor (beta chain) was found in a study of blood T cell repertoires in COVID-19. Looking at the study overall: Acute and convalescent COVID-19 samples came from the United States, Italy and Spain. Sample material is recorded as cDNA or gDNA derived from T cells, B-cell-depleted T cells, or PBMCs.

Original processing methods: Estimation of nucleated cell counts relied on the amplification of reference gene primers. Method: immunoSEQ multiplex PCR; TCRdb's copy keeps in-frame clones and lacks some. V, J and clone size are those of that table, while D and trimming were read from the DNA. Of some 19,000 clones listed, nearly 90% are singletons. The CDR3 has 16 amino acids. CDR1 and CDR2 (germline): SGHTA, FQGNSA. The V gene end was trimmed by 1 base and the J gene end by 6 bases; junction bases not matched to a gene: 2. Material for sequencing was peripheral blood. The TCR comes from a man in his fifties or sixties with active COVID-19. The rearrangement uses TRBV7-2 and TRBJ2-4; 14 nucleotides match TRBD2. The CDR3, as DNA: TGTGCCAGCAGCTTAGTGGGGACTAGCGGGGGAAACATTCAGTACTTC. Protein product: CASSLVGTSGGNIQYF.